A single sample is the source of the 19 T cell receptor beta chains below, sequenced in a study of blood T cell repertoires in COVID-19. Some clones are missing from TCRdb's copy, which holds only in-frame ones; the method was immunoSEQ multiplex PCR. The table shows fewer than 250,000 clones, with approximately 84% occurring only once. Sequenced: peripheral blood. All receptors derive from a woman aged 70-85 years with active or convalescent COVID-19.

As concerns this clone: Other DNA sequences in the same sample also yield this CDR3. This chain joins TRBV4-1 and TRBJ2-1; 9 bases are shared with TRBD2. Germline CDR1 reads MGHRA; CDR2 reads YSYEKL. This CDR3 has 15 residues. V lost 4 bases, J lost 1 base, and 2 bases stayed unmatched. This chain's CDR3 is CASSPTSGSYNEQFF. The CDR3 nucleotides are TGCGCCAGCAGCCCTACTAGCGGGTCCTACAATGAGCAGTTCTTC.

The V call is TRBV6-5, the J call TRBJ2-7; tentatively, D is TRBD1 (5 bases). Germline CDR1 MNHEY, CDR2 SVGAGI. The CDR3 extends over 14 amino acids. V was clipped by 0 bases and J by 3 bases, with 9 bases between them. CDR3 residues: CASSYSDRGYEQYF. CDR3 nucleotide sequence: TGTGCCAGCAGTTACTCCGACAGAGGCTACGAGCAGTACTTC.

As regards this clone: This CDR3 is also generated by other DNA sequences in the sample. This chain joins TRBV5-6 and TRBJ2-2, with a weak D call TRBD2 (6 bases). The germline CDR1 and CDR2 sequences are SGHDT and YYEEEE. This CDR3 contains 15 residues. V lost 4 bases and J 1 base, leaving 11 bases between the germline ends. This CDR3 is CASSPGTLNTGELFF. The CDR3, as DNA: TGTGCCAGCAGCCCCGGGACTCTGAACACCGGGGAGCTGTTTTTT.

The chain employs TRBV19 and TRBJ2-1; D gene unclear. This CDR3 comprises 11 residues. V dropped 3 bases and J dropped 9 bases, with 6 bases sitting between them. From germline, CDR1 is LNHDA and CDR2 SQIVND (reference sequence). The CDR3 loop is CASSISFEQFF. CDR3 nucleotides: TGTGCCAGTAGTATTAGCTTTGAGCAGTTCTTC.

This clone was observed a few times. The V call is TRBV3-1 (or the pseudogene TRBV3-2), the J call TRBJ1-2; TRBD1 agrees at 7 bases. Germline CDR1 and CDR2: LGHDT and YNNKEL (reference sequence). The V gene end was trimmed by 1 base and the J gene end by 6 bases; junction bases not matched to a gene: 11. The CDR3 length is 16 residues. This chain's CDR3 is CASSQVQGDETNGYTF. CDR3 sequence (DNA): TGTGCCAGCAGCCAAGTTCAGGGGGACGAGACCAATGGCTACACCTTC.

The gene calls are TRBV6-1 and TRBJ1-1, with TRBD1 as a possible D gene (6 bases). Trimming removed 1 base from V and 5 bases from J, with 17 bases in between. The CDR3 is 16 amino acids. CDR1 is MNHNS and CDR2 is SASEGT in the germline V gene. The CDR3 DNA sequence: TGTGCCAGCAGTGAAGACTCGAGGGGGGGAAGGACTGAAGCTTTCTTT. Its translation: CASSEDSRGGRTEAFF.

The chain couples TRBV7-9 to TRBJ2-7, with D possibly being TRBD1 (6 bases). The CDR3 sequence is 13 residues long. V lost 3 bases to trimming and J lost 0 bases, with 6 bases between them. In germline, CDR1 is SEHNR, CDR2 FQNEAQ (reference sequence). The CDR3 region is CASSLDSSYEQYF. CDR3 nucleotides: TGTGCCAGCAGCTTGGACAGCTCCTACGAGCAGTACTTC.

The CDR3 protein is CASSQDNGQYGYTF. The CDR3 DNA follows: TGTGCCAGCAGCCAAGATAATGGGCAGTATGGCTACACCTTC. V usage is TRBV3-1 (or the pseudogene TRBV3-2) and J usage is TRBJ1-2; D not certain. The CDR3 extends over 14 amino acids. CDR1 is LGHDT and CDR2 is YNNKEL in the germline V gene (reference sequence). Trimming removed 0 bases from V and 5 bases from J, with 10 bases in between.

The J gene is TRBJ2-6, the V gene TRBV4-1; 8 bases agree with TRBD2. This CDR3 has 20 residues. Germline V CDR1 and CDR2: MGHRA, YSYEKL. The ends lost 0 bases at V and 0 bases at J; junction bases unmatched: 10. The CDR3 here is CASSQDVRAGAPSGANVLTF. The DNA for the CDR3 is TGCGCCAGCAGCCAAGATGTAAGAGCGGGAGCTCCCTCTGGGGCCAACGTCCTGACTTTC.

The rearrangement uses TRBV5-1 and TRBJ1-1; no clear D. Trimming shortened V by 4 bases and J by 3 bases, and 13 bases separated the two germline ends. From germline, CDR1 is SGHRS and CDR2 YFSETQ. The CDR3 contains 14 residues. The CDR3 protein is CASSQTVRHTEAFF. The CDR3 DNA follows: TGCGCCAGCAGCCAAACAGTACGGCACACTGAAGCTTTCTTT.

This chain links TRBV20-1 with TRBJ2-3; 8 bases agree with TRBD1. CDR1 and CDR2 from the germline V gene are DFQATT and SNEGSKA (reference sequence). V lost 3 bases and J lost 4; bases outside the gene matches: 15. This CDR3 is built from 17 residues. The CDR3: CSASPWGQGAKADTQYF. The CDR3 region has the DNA TGCAGTGCTAGTCCCTGGGGGCAGGGGGCAAAGGCAGATACGCAGTATTTT.

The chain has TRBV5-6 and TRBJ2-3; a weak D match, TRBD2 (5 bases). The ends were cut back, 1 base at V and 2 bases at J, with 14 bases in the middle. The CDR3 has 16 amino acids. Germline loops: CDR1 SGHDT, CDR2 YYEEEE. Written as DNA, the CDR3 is TGTGCCAGCAGCTTGTTAGGTGATAGCGACACAGATACGCAGTATTTT. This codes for CASSLLGDSDTDTQYF.

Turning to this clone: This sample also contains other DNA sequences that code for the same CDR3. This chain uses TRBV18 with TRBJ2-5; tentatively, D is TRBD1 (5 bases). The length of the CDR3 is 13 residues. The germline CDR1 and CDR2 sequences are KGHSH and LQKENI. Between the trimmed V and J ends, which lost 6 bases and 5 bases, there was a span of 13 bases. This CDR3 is CASSPGQGETQYF. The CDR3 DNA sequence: TGTGCCAGCTCCCCCGGCCAGGGCGAGACCCAGTACTTC. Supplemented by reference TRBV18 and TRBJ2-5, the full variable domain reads NAGVMQNPRHLVRRRGQEARLRCSPMKGHSHVYWYRQLPEEGLKFMVYLQKENIIDESGMPKERFSAEFPKEGPSILRIQQVVRGDSAAYFCASSPGQGETQYFGPGTRLLVL.

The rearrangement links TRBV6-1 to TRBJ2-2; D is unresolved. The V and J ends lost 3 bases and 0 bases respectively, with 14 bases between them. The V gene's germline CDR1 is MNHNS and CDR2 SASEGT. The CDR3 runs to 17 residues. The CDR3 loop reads CASSDKGILTNTGELFF. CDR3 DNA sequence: TGTGCCAGCAGTGATAAAGGAATACTAACGAACACCGGGGAGCTGTTTTTT.

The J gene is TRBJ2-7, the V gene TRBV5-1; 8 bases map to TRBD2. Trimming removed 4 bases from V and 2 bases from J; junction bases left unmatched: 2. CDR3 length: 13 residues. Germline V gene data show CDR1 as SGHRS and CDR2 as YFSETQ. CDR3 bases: TGCGCCAGCAGCCCGGGACTAGCCTACGAGCAGTACTTC. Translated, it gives CASSPGLAYEQYF.

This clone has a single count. The CDR3 nucleotides read TGTGCCAGCAGCCAAGCCAGGACAGGGGCCGATCAGCCCCAGCATTTT. Its protein product is CASSQARTGADQPQHF. The V gene is TRBV3-1 (or the pseudogene TRBV3-2), the J gene TRBJ1-5; 9 nucleotides align to TRBD1. Looked up from germline, CDR1 is LGHDT and CDR2 is YNNKEL (reference sequence). Unmatched junction bases numbered 6, after V lost 1 base and J lost 5 bases. CDR3 length: 16 amino acids.

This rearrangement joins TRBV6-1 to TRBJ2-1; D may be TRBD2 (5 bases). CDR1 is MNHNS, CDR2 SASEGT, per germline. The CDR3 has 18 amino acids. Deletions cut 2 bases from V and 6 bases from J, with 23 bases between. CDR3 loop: CASSETRVSLPIPNEQFF. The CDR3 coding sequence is TGTGCCAGCAGTGAAACGAGGGTATCGCTACCCATTCCCAATGAGCAGTTCTTC.

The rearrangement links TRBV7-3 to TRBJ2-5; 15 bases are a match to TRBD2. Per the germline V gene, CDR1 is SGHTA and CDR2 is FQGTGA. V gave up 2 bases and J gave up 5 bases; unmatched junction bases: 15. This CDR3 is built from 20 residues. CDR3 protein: CASSLGSRTSGRAAYETQYF. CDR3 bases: TGTGCCAGCAGCTTAGGGTCTAGGACTAGCGGGAGGGCGGCATATGAGACCCAGTACTTC.

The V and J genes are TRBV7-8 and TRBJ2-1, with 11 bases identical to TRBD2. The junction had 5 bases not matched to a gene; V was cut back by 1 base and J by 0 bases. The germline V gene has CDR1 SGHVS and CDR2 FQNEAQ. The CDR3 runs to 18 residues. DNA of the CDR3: TGTGCCAGCAGCTTAGGGCTAGCGGGAGGCAGCTCCTACAATGAGCAGTTCTTC. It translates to CASSLGLAGGSSYNEQFF.